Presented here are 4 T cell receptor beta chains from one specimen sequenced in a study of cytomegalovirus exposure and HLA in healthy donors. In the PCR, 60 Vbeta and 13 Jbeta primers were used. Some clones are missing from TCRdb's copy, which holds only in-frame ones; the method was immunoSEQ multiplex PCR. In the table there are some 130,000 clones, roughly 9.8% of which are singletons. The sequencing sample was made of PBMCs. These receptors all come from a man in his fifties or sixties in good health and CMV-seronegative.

This CDR3 reads CASTGQGLEQPQHF. The CDR3 DNA follows: TGTGCCAGCACTGGACAGGGATTGGAGCAGCCCCAGCATTTT. The chain uses TRBV2 and TRBJ1-5; 8 bases map to TRBD1. After removal of 7 bases from V and 7 bases from J, the junction contained 9 bases not matched to a gene. The CDR3 extends over 14 amino acids. Germline V CDR1 and CDR2: SNHLY, FYNNEI.

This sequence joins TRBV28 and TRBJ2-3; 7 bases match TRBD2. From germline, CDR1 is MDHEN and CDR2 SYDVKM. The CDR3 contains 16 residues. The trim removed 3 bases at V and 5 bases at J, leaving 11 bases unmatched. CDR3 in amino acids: CASSFGAGVDKDTQYF. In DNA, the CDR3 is TGTGCCAGCAGTTTTGGGGCGGGAGTAGATAAAGATACGCAGTATTTT.

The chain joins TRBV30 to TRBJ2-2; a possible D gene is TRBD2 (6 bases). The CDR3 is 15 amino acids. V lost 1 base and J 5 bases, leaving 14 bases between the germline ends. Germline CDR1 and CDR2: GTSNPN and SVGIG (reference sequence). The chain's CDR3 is CAWSELLARTGELFF. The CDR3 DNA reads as TGTGCCTGGAGTGAGCTACTAGCTCGAACCGGGGAGCTGTTTTTT.

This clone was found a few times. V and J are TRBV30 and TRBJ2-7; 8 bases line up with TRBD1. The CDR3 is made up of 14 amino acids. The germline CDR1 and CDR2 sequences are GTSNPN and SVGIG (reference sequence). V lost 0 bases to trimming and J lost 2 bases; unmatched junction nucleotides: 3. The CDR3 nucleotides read TGTGCCTGGAGTGTTCAGGGGGCCCCCTACGAGCAGTACTTC. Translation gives CAWSVQGAPYEQYF.